The present T cell receptor beta chain was sequenced within a study of T cells in Graves' hyperthyroidism and ophthalmopathy. As for the study in general: Sampling of peripheral blood happened at initial diagnosis, prior to any treatment. Points from the study as a whole: A model of 13 V-J features distinguished ophthalmopathy from stable hyperthyroidism.

The V gene's germline CDR1 is DFQATT and CDR2 SNEGSKA (reference sequence). The CDR3 has 15 residues. Germline trimming cut 4 bases from V and 4 bases from J; bases unmatched to any gene: 10. The table lists this clonotype with many counts. Its target is not known. It was RNA transcripts that yielded the amplified TCR beta CDR3 regions. First-round RT-PCR of the TCR CDR3 relied on the HTBI primer set. TCRdb ran MiXCR on the multiplex PCR reads and lists one entry per CDR3 protein. Here the sample spans around 350,000 distinct CDR3 sequences, roughly 15% being singletons. The sequenced sample was blood. The sequence derives from a woman aged 60-75 years with Graves' ophthalmopathy. The chain joins TRBV20-1 to TRBJ1-5, with 7 positions matching TRBD1. For the CDR3, the DNA is TGCAGTGCTACTCACCCGGGACAGCGGAATCAGCCCCAGCATTTT. Its protein product is CSATHPGQRNQPQHF.